This T cell receptor (beta chain) was documented in a study of PD-L1 blockade in urothelial cancer. About the research overall: Once treatment had started, blood was analyzed at 3 weeks (second dose) and again at 6 weeks. The study recovered a median of around 150,000 T cells per blood sample. Study findings and constraints: When pretreatment blood TCR clonality was below the median, it predicted better survival.

Note on this clone: As yet, its antigen is unknown.

Sequencing used immunoSEQ multiplex PCR; TCRdb keeps in-frame clones, though not all of them. Of around 120,000 clones listed, about 85% are singletons. The study enrolled patients with locally advanced or metastatic urothelial carcinoma. The sample here was PBMCs, taken around atezolizumab (anti-PD-L1) treatment. The receptor was isolated from a middle-aged man with urothelial cancer.

CDR3 in amino acids: CASSEPLTGRRTEAFF. CDR3 DNA sequence: TGTGCCAGCAGTGAACCTCTGACAGGGAGGAGAACTGAAGCTTTCTTT. The chain is built from TRBV6-1 and TRBJ1-1; 7 positions match TRBD1. The V gene's germline CDR1 is MNHNS and CDR2 SASEGT. This CDR3 region has 16 residues. The ends lost 2 bases at V and 5 bases at J; junction bases unmatched: 11.